This is a list of T cell receptor beta chains from one sample in a study of T cell repertoires in cytomegalovirus infection. MiXCR was run by TCRdb on the reads, yielding one entry per CDR3 protein. The sample carries 230,000 or so distinct CDR3 sequences, 30% to 45% recorded once. No antigen has been assigned to these receptors. The sample in question was CD8+ T cells from cultured PBMCs, obtained from culture after CMV antigen stimulation. Receptors were obtained from a human donor in good health (CMV status not recorded). Some clones in this sample may be carry-over from other donors' samples. CDR3s include the opening cysteine and the closing phenylalanine or tryptophan. A D gene is named only where the DNA matches it firmly. Size tells how often a clone was seen (once, few, many) or the class of an expanded clone, and some rows leave it out.

D gene	clone size	V gene	J gene	CDR3 DNA	CDR3 protein
TRBD2	NA	TRBV11-2	TRBJ2-3	TGTGCCAGCAGCCACTTGCGGATGGGCGGGAGGGAAGATACGCAGTATTTT	CASSHLRMGGREDTQYF
NA	NA	TRBV12-3/TRBV12-4	TRBJ2-2	TGTGCCAGCAGAGGGGACGCCGGGGAGCTGTTTTTT	CASRGDAGELFF
NA	NA	TRBV7-6	TRBJ2-1	TGTGCCAGCAGCTTCTTAGGCGTACGTAATGAGCAGTTCTTC	CASSFLGVRNEQFF
TRBD2	NA	TRBV5-1	TRBJ2-2	TGCGCCAGCAGCTTGGAAGTAGCGGGGAACGCCGGGGAGCTGTTTTTT	CASSLEVAGNAGELFF
NA	few	TRBV4-1	TRBJ2-7	TGCGCCAGCAGTGAGGGCTGGAGAGGTTACGAGCAGTACTTC	CASSEGWRGYEQYF
TRBD1	once	TRBV6-8	TRBJ1-4	TGTGCCAGAAGTGACCCCGTCCGGGACAGGCCTAATGAAAAACTGTTTTTT	CARSDPVRDRPNEKLFF
NA	many	TRBV7-9	TRBJ1-1	TGTGCCAGCAGGTCCCCGGGAGACAGGATGAACACTGAAGCTTTCTTT	CASRSPGDRMNTEAFF
NA	NA	TRBV2	TRBJ2-1	TGTGCCAGCAGTGTGCTAGCGACGGGGGATGAGCAGTTCTTC	CASSVLATGDEQFF
NA	NA	TRBV7-6	TRBJ1-2	TGTGCCAGCAGCTTATGGAGGGAGGAGTACTATGGCTACACCTTC	CASSLWREEYYGYTF
TRBD1	NA	TRBV12-3/TRBV12-4	TRBJ2-7	TGTGCCAGCAGTCTAAGGGACAGTGCCTACGAGCAGTACTTC	CASSLRDSAYEQYF
NA	few	TRBV12-3/TRBV12-4	TRBJ1-6	TGTGCCAGCAGTTTAGCCACTGCTCTCCATTCACCCCTCCACTTT	CASSLATALHSPLHF
TRBD1	many	TRBV7-9	TRBJ2-5	TGTGCCAGCAGCTCCCCGGGACAGGGGGCACGAGAGACCCAGTACTTC	CASSSPGQGARETQYF
TRBD1	NA	TRBV12-3/TRBV12-4	TRBJ2-4	TGTGCCAGCAGTCCGAGACAGGGATGGGCCAAAAACATTCAGTACTTC	CASSPRQGWAKNIQYF
NA	many	TRBV10-3	TRBJ2-7	TGTGCCATCAGTGAGTCGGAAGGGTCCTACGAGCAGTACTTC	CAISESEGSYEQYF
NA	once	TRBV7-9	TRBJ2-7	TGTGCCAGCAGCAAGGGACACCCAAACGAGCAGTACTTC	CASSKGHPNEQYF
NA	NA	TRBV5-6	TRBJ2-3	TGTGCCAGCAGCTTGGGTCCAGTCTGTGCAGATACGCAGTATTTT	CASSLGPVCADTQYF
TRBD2	NA	TRBV27	TRBJ2-7	TGTGCCAGCAGTCCAACGACTAGCGGCTATTACGAGCAGTACTTC	CASSPTTSGYYEQYF
NA	NA	TRBV18	TRBJ1-1	TGTGCCAGCTCACCACCGGAGGGTTACGGGTACACTGAAGCTTTCTTT	CASSPPEGYGYTEAFF
TRBD1	few	TRBV7-8	TRBJ2-2	TGTGCCAGCAGCTCGCAAGACAGGGGTTTAGGCGGGGAGCTGTTTTTT	CASSSQDRGLGGELFF
NA	once	TRBV18	TRBJ1-2	TGTGCCAGCTCACCACCAGAGGGGCTGGGGTATGGCTACACCTTC	CASSPPEGLGYGYTF
TRBD2	many	TRBV7-8	TRBJ2-3	TGTGCCAGCAGGTATTTAGCGGGAAGCACAGATACGCAGTATTTT	CASRYLAGSTDTQYF
TRBD2	NA	TRBV7-9	TRBJ2-1	TGTGCCAGCAGCCCAAAAACTAGCGGGAGGAAAAATGAGCCGTTCTTC	CASSPKTSGRKNEPFF
TRBD1	few	TRBV11-3	TRBJ2-1	TGTGCCAGCAGCCCCCCAGGGACAGACTCTGACAATGAGCAGTTCTTC	CASSPPGTDSDNEQFF
TRBD2	few	TRBV6-2/TRBV6-3	TRBJ2-1	TGTGCCAGCAGTTACAGGGCGGGAGGGCCGTGGGAGCAGTTCTTC	CASSYRAGGPWEQFF
TRBD2	NA	TRBV27	TRBJ2-7	TGTGCCAGCAGCTGGACTAGCCGCACCTACGAGCAGTACTTC	CASSWTSRTYEQYF
NA	NA	TRBV7-9	TRBJ1-1	TGTGCCAGCAGCCGACCCGGGGTGGGGGACACTGAAGCTTTCTTT	CASSRPGVGDTEAFF
NA	few	TRBV7-9	TRBJ2-4	TGTGCCAGCAGCTTTGTGGGGCGGCGGAACATTCAGTACTTC	CASSFVGRRNIQYF
NA	many	TRBV7-2	TRBJ2-1	TGTGCCAGCAGCCTTAGGGGTAGCCAGATTAACAATGAGCAGTTCTTC	CASSLRGSQINNEQFF
NA	NA	TRBV10-3	TRBJ1-4	TGTGCCATCAGTCCCGGTGGCCCAGGGTTAGAAAAACTGTTTTTT	CAISPGGPGLEKLFF
NA	few	TRBV28	TRBJ2-7	TGTGCCAGCAGTTGGTTGAGCAGGCCGTACGAGCAGTACTTC	CASSWLSRPYEQYF
NA	NA	TRBV30	TRBJ2-1	TGTGCCTGGAGTGTAGGAAGGGCGGGTGAGCAGTTCTTC	CAWSVGRAGEQFF
TRBD1	many	TRBV7-6	TRBJ1-5	TGTGCCAGCAGCTCCGGACAGGGAATTGCCCCAACCCTGCATTTT	CASSSGQGIAPTLHF
NA	NA	TRBV5-6	TRBJ2-1	TGTGCCAGCAGCTTGGTGGGCAGCTACCCGTACAATGAGCAGTTCTTC	CASSLVGSYPYNEQFF
NA	NA	TRBV20-1	TRBJ1-5	TGCAGTGCTAGAGATCAGGCTCTCTCCGGCAATCAGCCCCGGCATTTT	CSARDQALSGNQPRHF
NA	once	TRBV29-1	TRBJ1-1	TGCAGCGCTGCCGGGACTCCGCCTCTGAGAGCTTTCTTT	CSAAGTPPLRAFF
TRBD2	NA	TRBV28	TRBJ2-7	TGTGCCAGCAGTCCCTCGGGACTAGCGGGAGAGGGTCGCAACGAGCAGTACTTC	CASSPSGLAGEGRNEQYF
TRBD2	NA	TRBV7-1	TRBJ2-5	TGTGCCAGCAGCGTCCTAAGCAGCGGGAGACGGGAAGAGACCCAGTACTTC	CASSVLSSGRREETQYF
NA	NA	TRBV12-5	TRBJ2-1	TGTGCTAGTGGCTCCGGGTGCTCCACCTACAATGAGCAGTTCTTC	CASGSGCSTYNEQFF
NA	many	TRBV7-6	TRBJ1-1	TGTGCCAGCAGCTTAGAGGGGAGGCGGAACACTGAAGCTTTCTTT	CASSLEGRRNTEAFF
TRBD2	many	TRBV5-1	TRBJ2-3	TGCGCCAGCAGCCCGGGACTAGCAGTCACAGATACGCAGTATTTT	CASSPGLAVTDTQYF
NA	NA	TRBV10-3	TRBJ2-1	TGTGCCATCAGTGATTCGGCAGGGCCAAGCAATGAGCAGTTCTTC	CAISDSAGPSNEQFF
NA	NA	TRBV6-1	TRBJ1-2	TGTGCCATAGCGATTCTCGTCGCGAGGGGCCATAACTATGGCTACACCTTC	CAIAILVARGHNYGYTF
NA	few	TRBV6-4	TRBJ2-3	TGTGCCAGCAGCCGGACAGTCGGGGGAGAGGGCACAGATACGCAGTATTTT	CASSRTVGGEGTDTQYF
NA	NA	TRBV10-3	TRBJ2-3	TGTGCCATCAGTGAGTCGTTGTCCACAGATACGCAGTATTTT	CAISESLSTDTQYF
NA	NA	TRBV7-3	TRBJ2-3	TGTGCCAGCAGCTTGAACGGAGAATCCACAGATACGCAGTATTTT	CASSLNGESTDTQYF
NA	NA	TRBV4-1	TRBJ2-5	TGCGCCAGCAGCCAAGAGGAGGGCAGGGGATTTGAGACCCAGTACTTC	CASSQEEGRGFETQYF
NA	few	TRBV7-3	TRBJ2-7	TGTGCCAGCAGCTTAAACGGTAGTCCGGGGTACGAGCAGTACTTC	CASSLNGSPGYEQYF
NA	NA	TRBV29-1	TRBJ2-1	TGCAGCGCCACCGTCTACAATGAGCAGTTCTTC	CSATVYNEQFF
TRBD2	NA	TRBV7-6	TRBJ2-5	TGTGCCAGCAGCTTAATTGGCGGGGGAGGGCAAGAGACCCAGTACTTC	CASSLIGGGGQETQYF
NA	few	TRBV7-6	TRBJ2-1	TGTGCCAGCAGCGAACGCGTCTGGACCCTTTCCGATGAGCAGTTCTTC	CASSERVWTLSDEQFF
TRBD1	NA	TRBV7-9	TRBJ2-1	TGTGCCAGCAGCTTGAGCAGGGGGCACGGCAATGAGCAGTTCTTC	CASSLSRGHGNEQFF
TRBD2	many	TRBV4-1	TRBJ2-2	TGCGCCAGCAGCCAGACGGGGCTAGCGGGAGGGCCTAACACCGGGGAGCTGTTTTTT	CASSQTGLAGGPNTGELFF